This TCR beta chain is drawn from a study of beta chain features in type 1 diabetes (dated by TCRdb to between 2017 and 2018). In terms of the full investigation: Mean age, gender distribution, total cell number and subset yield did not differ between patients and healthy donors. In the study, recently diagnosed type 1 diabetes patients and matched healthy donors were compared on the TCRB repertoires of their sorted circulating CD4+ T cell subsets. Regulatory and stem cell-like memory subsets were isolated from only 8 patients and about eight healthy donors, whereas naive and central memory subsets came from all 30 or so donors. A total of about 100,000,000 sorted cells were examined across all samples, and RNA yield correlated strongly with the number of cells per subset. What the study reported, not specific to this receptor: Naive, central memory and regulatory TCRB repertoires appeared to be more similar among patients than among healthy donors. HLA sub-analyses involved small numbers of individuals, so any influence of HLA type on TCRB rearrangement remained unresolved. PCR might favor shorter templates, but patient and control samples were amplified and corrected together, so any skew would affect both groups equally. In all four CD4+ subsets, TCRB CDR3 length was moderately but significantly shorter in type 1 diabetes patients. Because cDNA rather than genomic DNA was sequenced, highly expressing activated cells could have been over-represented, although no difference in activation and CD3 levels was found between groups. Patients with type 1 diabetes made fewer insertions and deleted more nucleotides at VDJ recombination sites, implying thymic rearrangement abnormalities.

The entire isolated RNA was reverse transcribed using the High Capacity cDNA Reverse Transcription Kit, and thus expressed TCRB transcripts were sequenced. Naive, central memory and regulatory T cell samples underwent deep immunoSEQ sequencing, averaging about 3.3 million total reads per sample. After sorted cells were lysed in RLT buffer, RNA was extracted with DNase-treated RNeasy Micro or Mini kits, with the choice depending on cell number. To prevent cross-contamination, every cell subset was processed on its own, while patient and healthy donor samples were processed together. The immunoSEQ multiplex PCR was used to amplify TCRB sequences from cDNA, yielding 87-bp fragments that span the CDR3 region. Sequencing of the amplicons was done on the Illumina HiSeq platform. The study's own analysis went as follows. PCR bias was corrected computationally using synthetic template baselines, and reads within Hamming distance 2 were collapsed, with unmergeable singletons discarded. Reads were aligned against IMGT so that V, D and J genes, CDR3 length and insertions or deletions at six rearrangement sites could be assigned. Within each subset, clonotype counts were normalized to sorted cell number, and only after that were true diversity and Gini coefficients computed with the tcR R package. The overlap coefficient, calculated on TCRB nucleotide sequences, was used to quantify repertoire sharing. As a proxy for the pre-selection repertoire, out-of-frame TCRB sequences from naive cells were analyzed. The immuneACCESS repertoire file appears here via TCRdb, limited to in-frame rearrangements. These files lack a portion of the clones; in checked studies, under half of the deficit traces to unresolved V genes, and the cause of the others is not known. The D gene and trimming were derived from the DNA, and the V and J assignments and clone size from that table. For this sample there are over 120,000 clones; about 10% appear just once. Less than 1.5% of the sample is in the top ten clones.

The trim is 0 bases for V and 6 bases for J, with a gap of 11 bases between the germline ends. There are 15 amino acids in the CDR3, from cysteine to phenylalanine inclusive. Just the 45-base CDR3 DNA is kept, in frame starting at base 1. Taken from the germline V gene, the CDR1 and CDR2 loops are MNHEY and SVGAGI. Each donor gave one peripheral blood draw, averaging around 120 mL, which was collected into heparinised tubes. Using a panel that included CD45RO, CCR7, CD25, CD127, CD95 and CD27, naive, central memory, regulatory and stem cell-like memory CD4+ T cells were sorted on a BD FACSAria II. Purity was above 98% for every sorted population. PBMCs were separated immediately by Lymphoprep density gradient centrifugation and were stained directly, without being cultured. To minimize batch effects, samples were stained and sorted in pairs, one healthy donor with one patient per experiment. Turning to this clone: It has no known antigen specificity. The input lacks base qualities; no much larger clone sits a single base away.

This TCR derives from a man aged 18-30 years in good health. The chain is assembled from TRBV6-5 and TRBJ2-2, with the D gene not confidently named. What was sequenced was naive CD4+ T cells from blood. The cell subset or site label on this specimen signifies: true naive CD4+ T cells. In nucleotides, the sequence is TGTGCCAGCAGTTACTCAGCTCCCGCGGCCGGGGAGCTGTTTTTT. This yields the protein CASSYSAPAAGELFF.